A selection of T cell receptor beta chains follows, all from one sample in a study of CD8 T cells in Susac syndrome. TCRdb recomputed calls from the immunoSEQ multiplex PCR reads with MiXCR, one row per CDR3 protein. The sample lists 130,000 or so distinct CDR3 sequences, nearly 96% occurring once. Sequencing was carried out using CD4+ T cells from PBMCs. The receptors stem from a human donor with Susac syndrome. The CDR3 runs from the conserved cysteine through the conserved F or W. The order of the fields is J gene, D gene, V gene, clone size, CDR3 DNA, CDR3 protein. The D gene is left open where the match is weak. Some rows have no size entry. The others give once, few or many, or a class for an expanded clone.

TRBJ2-5,TRBD2,TRBV7-9,once,TGTGCCAGCAGCGAGGGACTAGCGGGAAAAGAGACCCAGTACTTC,CASSEGLAGKETQYF
TRBJ2-1,NA,TRBV7-9,NA,TGTGCCAGCAGCTTGCGGACCTTAAATGAGCAGTTCTTC,CASSLRTLNEQFF
TRBJ1-1,TRBD1,TRBV7-2,NA,TGTGCCAGCAGCCTCGGACAGGGCTGGGGCAGGGGCACTGAAGCTTTCTTT,CASSLGQGWGRGTEAFF
TRBJ2-3,NA,TRBV7-2,NA,TGTGCCAGCAGCTTCTCACATCCCACAGATACGCAGTATTTT,CASSFSHPTDTQYF
TRBJ2-5,NA,TRBV7-2,NA,TGTGCCAGCAGCTTAGCGAAGGGAGTGGAGACCCAGTACTTC,CASSLAKGVETQYF
TRBJ2-1,TRBD2,TRBV4-1,NA,TGCGCCAGCAGCCCTCCAGCGGGAGGCATGGTTGAGCAGTTCTTC,CASSPPAGGMVEQFF
TRBJ1-1,TRBD1,TRBV18,NA,TGTGCCAGCTCACGACAGGGTGGAGGCACTGAAGCTTTCTTT,CASSRQGGGTEAFF
TRBJ2-3,TRBD2,TRBV7-3,NA,TGTGCCAGCAGCCCCAGACTAGCAGGCACAGATACGCAGTATTTT,CASSPRLAGTDTQYF
TRBJ2-3,NA,TRBV3-1,NA,TGTGCCAGCAGCCAAGATCGGGCAGGTGGCACAGATACGCAGTATTTT,CASSQDRAGGTDTQYF
TRBJ1-5,NA,TRBV6-2/TRBV6-3,NA,TGTGCCAGCAGTGGAACGAGATATAGCAATCAGCCCCAGCATTTT,CASSGTRYSNQPQHF
TRBJ1-1,TRBD1,TRBV2,NA,TGTGCCAGCAGTGAAGAAGCAGGGGGTGAAACTGAAGCTTTCTTT,CASSEEAGGETEAFF
TRBJ2-1,TRBD2,TRBV12-3/TRBV12-4,once,TGTGCCAGCAGTTCAGGGACTAGCGGGAGACCTGAGCAGTTCTTC,CASSSGTSGRPEQFF
TRBJ1-1,NA,TRBV20-1,NA,TGCAGTGCTACGCTTTTCGGAAGAGACACTGAAGCTTTCTTT,CSATLFGRDTEAFF
TRBJ2-5,NA,TRBV5-4,NA,TGTGCCAGCAGCCCGAACCCTACCCTCCAAGAGACCCAGTACTTC,CASSPNPTLQETQYF
TRBJ2-1,NA,TRBV6-4,NA,TGTGCCAGCAGTCCCAGCGGAGAGGCCTACAATGAGCAGTTCTTC,CASSPSGEAYNEQFF
TRBJ1-2,NA,TRBV29-1,NA,TGCAGCGTTGAGGAGCGGTTTTATGGCTACACCTTC,CSVEERFYGYTF
TRBJ2-7,NA,TRBV19,NA,TGTGCCAGTAGTTCCTCGGGAAGCCCCAGAGGCGAGCAGTACTTC,CASSSSGSPRGEQYF
TRBJ2-1,TRBD2,TRBV5-1,NA,TGCGCCAGCAGCCGGGGACTAGCGGGAGGGCCGCGGTACAATGAGCAGTTCTTC,CASSRGLAGGPRYNEQFF
TRBJ2-1,TRBD2,TRBV12-3/TRBV12-4,NA,TGTGCCAGCGCACCGGGGACTAGCGGGAGCAATGAGCAGTTCTTC,CASAPGTSGSNEQFF
TRBJ2-7,NA,TRBV5-6,NA,TGTGCCAGCAGCTTGTATCGGTACGAGCAGTACTTC,CASSLYRYEQYF
TRBJ1-4,NA,TRBV7-9,NA,TGTGCCAGCAGCCTGAGGACAGACAATGAAAAACTGTTTTTT,CASSLRTDNEKLFF
TRBJ2-5,TRBD2,TRBV7-2,NA,TGTGCCAGCAGCTTATGGCCAGCGGGAGCAGAGACCCAGTACTTC,CASSLWPAGAETQYF
TRBJ1-1,NA,TRBV29-1,NA,TGCAGCGTACGGACAGCAGGCACTGAAGCTTTCTTT,CSVRTAGTEAFF
TRBJ2-7,TRBD1,TRBV7-9,NA,TGTGCCAGCAGCCCCCGACAGGGGATACACGAGCAGTACTTC,CASSPRQGIHEQYF